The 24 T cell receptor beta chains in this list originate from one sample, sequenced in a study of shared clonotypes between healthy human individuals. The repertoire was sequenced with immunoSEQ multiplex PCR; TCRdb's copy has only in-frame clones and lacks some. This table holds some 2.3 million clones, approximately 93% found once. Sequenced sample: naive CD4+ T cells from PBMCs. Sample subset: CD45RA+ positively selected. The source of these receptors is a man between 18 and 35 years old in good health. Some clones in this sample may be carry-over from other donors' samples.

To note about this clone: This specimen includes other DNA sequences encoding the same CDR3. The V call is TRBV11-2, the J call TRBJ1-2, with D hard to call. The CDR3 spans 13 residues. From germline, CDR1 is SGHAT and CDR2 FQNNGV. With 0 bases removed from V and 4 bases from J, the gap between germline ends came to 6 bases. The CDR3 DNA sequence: TGTGCCAGCAGCTTAGAAGGGTTCTATGGCTACACCTTC. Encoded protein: CASSLEGFYGYTF.

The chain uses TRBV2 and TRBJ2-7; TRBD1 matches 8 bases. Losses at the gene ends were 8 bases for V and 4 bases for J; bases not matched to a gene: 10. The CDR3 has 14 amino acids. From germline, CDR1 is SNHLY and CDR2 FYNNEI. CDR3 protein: CASSVGQGGYEQYF. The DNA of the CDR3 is TGTGCCAGCTCAGTAGGACAGGGTGGATACGAGCAGTACTTC.

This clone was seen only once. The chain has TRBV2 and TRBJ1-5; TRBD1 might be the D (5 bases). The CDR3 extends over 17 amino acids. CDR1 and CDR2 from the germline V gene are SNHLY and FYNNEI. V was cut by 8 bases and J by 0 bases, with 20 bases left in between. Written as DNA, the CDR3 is TGTGCCAGCGCCGTTGGGGCCCACGGGGATAGCAATCAGCCCCAGCATTTT. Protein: CASAVGAHGDSNQPQHF.

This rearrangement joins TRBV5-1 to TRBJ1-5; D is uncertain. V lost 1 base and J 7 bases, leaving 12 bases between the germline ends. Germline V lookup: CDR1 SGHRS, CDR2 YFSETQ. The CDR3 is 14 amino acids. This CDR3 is CASSLSTLGQPQHF. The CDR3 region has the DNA TGCGCCAGCAGCTTGTCAACCCTGGGGCAGCCCCAGCATTTT.

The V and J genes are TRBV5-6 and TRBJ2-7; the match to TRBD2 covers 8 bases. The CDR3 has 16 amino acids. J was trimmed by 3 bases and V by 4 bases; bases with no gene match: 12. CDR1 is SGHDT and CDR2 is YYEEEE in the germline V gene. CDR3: CASSPGGAGLFYEQYF. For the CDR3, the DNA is TGTGCCAGCAGCCCCGGGGGGGCTGGTCTTTTCTACGAGCAGTACTTC. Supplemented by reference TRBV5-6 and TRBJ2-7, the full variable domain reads DAGVTQSPTHLIKTRGQQVTLRCSPKSGHDTVSWYQQALGQGPQFIFQYYEEEERQRGNFPDRFSGHQFPNYSSELNVNALLLGDSALYLCASSPGGAGLFYEQYFGPGTRLTVT.

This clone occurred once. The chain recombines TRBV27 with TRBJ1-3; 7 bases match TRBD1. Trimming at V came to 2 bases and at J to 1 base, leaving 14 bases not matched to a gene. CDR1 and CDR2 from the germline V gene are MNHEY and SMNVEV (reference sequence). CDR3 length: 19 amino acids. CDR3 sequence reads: CASSLRREQGISSGNTIYF. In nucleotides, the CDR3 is TGTGCCAGCAGTTTAAGGAGGGAACAGGGGATAAGTTCTGGAAACACCATATATTTT.

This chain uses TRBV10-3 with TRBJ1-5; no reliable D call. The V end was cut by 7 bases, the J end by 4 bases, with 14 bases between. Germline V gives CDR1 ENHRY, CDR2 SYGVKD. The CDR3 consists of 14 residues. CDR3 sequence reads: CAINDRPQNQPQHF. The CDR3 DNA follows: TGTGCCATCAACGACCGGCCCCAGAATCAGCCCCAGCATTTT.

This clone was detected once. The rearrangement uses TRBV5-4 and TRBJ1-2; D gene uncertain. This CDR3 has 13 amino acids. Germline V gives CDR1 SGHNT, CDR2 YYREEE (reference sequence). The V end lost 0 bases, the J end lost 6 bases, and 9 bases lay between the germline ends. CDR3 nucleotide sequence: TGTGCCAGCAGCTTGGCGGGGAGCGATGGCTACACCTTC. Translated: CASSLAGSDGYTF.

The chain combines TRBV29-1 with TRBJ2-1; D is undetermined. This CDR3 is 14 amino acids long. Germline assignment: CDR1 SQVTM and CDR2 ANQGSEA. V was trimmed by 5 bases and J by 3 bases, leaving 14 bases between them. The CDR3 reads CSVLPRVGYNEQFF. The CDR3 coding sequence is TGCAGCGTTCTGCCTCGAGTTGGCTACAATGAGCAGTTCTTC.

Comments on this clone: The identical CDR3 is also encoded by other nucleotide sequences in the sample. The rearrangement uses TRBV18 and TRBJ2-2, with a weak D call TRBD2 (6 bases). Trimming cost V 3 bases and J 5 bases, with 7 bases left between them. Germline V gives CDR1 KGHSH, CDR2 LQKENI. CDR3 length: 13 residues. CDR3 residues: CASSPGGTGELFF. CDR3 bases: TGTGCCAGCTCACCCGGGGGAACCGGGGAGCTGTTTTTT.

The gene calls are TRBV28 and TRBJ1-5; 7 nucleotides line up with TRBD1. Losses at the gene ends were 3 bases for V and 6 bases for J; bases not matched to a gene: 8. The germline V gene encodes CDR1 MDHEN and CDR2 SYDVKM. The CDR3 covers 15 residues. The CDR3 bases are TGTGCCAGCAGTTTCCCGAGACAGGGAGGTCAGCCCCAGCATTTT. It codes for CASSFPRQGGQPQHF.

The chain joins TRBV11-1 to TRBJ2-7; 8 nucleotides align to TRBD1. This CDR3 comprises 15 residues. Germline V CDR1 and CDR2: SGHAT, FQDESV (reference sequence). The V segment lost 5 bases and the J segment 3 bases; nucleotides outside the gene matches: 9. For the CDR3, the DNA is TGTGCCAGCAGCGGAGGCGGACAGGGATTCTACGAGCAGTACTTC. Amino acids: CASSGGGQGFYEQYF.

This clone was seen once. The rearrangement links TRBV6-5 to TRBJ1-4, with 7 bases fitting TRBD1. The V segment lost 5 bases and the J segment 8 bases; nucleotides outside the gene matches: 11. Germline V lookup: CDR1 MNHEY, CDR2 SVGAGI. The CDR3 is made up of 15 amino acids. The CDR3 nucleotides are TGTGCCAGCAGTCGCACCGGGACAGTTGGAGAAAAACTGTTTTTT. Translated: CASSRTGTVGEKLFF.

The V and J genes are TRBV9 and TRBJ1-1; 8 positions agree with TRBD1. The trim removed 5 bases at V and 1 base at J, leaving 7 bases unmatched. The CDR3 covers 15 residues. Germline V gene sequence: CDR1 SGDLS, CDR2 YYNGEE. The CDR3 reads CASRSGTGENTEAFF. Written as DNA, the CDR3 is TGTGCCAGCAGATCCGGGACAGGAGAGAACACTGAAGCTTTCTTT.

The CDR3 loop is CASSLIGGGSNSNQPQHF. In DNA, the CDR3 is TGTGCCAGCAGCTTAATAGGGGGTGGCAGCAATAGCAATCAGCCCCAGCATTTT. J is TRBJ1-5 and V is TRBV7-2; the D gene is possibly TRBD1 (6 bases). Per the germline V gene, CDR1 is SGHTA and CDR2 is FQGNSA. Between the trimmed V and J ends, which lost 2 bases and 0 bases, there was a span of 17 bases. This CDR3 has 18 amino acids.

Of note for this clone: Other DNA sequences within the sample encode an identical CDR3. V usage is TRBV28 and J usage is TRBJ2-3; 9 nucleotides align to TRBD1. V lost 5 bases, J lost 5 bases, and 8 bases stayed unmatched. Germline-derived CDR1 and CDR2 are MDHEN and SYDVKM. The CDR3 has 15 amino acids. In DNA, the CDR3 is TGTGCCAGCAGTCTACCGGGACAGGGTGGAGATACGCAGTATTTT. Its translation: CASSLPGQGGDTQYF.

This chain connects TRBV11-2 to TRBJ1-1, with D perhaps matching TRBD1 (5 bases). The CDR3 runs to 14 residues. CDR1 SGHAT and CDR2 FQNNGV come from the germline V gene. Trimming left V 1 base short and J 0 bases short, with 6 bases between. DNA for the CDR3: TGTGCCAGCAGCTTAGGACAGCTGAACACTGAAGCTTTCTTT. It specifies CASSLGQLNTEAFF.

The CDR3 protein is CASRNERRASGELFF. The DNA for the CDR3 is TGCGCCAGCAGGAACGAGCGGAGAGCTAGCGGGGAGCTGTTTTTT. V gene TRBV5-1 combines with J gene TRBJ2-2, with D tentatively TRBD2 (5 bases). With 5 bases removed from V and 7 bases from J, the gap between germline ends came to 18 bases. Germline-derived CDR1 and CDR2 are SGHRS and YFSETQ. The CDR3 is made up of 15 amino acids. The whole variable domain, remainder taken from reference TRBV5-1 and TRBJ2-2, is KAGVTQTPRYLIKTRGQQVTLSCSPISGHRSVSWYQQTPGQGLQFLFEYFSETQRNKGNFPGRFSGRQFSNSRSEMNVSTLELGDSALYLCASRNERRASGELFFGEGSRLTVL.

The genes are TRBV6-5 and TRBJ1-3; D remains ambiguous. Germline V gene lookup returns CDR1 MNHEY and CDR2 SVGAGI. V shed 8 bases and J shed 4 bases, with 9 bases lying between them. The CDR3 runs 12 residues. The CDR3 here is CASSPGGNTIYF. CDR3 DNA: TGTGCCAGCTCCCCGGGGGGAAACACCATATATTTT.

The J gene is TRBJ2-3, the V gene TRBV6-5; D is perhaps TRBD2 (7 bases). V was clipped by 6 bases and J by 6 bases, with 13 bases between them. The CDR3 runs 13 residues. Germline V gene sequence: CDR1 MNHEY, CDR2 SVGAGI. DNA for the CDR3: TGTGCCAGCAGGTCGGGGGGCGGGGATACGCAGTATTTT. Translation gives CASRSGGGDTQYF.

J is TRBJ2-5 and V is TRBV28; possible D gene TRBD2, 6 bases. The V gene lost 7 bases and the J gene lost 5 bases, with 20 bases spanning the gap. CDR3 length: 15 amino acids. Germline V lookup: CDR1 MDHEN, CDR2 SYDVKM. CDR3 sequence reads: CASTLPGPGGETQYF. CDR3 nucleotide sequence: TGTGCCAGCACCCTACCAGGGCCCGGAGGGGAGACCCAGTACTTC. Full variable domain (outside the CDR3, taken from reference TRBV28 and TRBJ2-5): DVKVTQSSRYLVKRTGEKVFLECVQDMDHENMFWYRQDPGLGLRLIYFSYDVKMKEKGDIPEGYSVSREKKERFSLILESASTNQTSMYLCASTLPGPGGETQYFGPGTRLLVL.

This CDR3 is CASSPQAEGIDTQYF. The DNA for the CDR3 is TGTGCCAGCAGCCCCCAGGCCGAGGGGATAGATACGCAGTATTTT. The V and J genes are TRBV9 and TRBJ2-3; D possibly uses TRBD1 or TRBD2 (5 bases each). Trimming stripped 4 bases from V and 5 bases from J, with 17 bases between. This CDR3 contains 15 residues. CDR1 is SGDLS and CDR2 is YYNGEE in the germline V gene.

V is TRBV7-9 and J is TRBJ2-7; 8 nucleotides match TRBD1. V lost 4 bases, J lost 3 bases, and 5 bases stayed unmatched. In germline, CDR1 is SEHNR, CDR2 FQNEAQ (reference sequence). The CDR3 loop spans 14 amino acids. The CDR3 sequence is CASSYRGFGYEQYF. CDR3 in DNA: TGTGCCAGCAGCTACAGGGGGTTCGGCTACGAGCAGTACTTC.

The CDR3 bases are TGTGCCAGTACTGTACGAGGAACCGAAAAACTGTTTTTT. Translating it yields CASTVRGTEKLFF. The V call is TRBV19, the J call TRBJ1-4; no firm D call. Germline V lookup: CDR1 LNHDA, CDR2 SQIVND (reference sequence). The ends were cut back, 7 bases at V and 8 bases at J, with 14 bases in the middle. The CDR3 is 13 amino acids. The whole variable domain, filled in from reference TRBV19 and TRBJ1-4, reads DGGITQSPKYLFRKEGQNVTLSCEQNLNHDAMYWYRQDPGQGLRLIYYSQIVNDFQKGDIAEGYSVSREKKESFPLTVTSAQKNPTAFYLCASTVRGTEKLFFGSGTQLSVL.